Below, 31 T cell receptor beta chains from the same sample are listed, as sequenced in a study of neurological immune-mediated disorders. Time point denoted: longitudinal time-point 1 (baseline). TCRdb re-called the 5' RACE reads with MiXCR, one entry per CDR3 protein. Of some 60,000 distinct CDR3 sequences listed, about 10% were seen once; the top ten hold 6.6%. The specimen was PBMCs. These receptors were collected from a male donor with HTLV-1-associated myelopathy (HAM/TSP).

This clonotype has at least ten counts. The gene calls are TRBV4-1 and TRBJ2-1, with D perhaps TRBD2 (6 bases). The V and J ends lost 4 bases and 8 bases respectively, with 12 bases between them. Germline CDR1 MGHRA, CDR2 YSYEKL. This CDR3 has 13 residues. CDR3 DNA: TGCGCCAGCAGCCTCGGGAGAGAGGATGAGCAGTTCTTC. Protein: CASSLGREDEQFF.

This clonotype showed up many times. V and J are TRBV7-3 and TRBJ1-5; the D is unclear. The CDR3 has 14 amino acids. Germline CDR1 and CDR2: SGHTA and FQGTGA. Trimming removed 0 bases at V and 4 bases at J, with 7 bases between. CDR3 sequence reads: CASSLTGGNQPQHF. As DNA, the CDR3 is TGTGCCAGCAGCTTAACAGGCGGGAATCAGCCCCAGCATTTT.

This clonotype was seen many times. The chain recombines TRBV5-1 with TRBJ1-1; D is undetermined. The CDR3 sequence is 13 residues long. Per the germline V gene, CDR1 is SGHRS and CDR2 is YFSETQ. V dropped 4 bases and J dropped 0 bases, with 7 bases sitting between them. The CDR3 spells CASSVGLNTEAFF. The CDR3 bases are TGCGCCAGCAGCGTCGGGTTGAACACTGAAGCTTTCTTT.

This clonotype showed up many times. The V gene is TRBV2, the J gene TRBJ2-2; TRBD1 aligns across 9 bases. This CDR3 contains 14 residues. Trimming removed 7 bases from V and 9 bases from J; junction bases left unmatched: 9. Germline values: CDR1 SNHLY, CDR2 FYNNEI. The CDR3 coding sequence is TGTGCCAGCACGGGGGACAGGGTTGTCCGGGAGCTGTTTTTT. As protein: CASTGDRVVRELFF. The whole variable domain, remainder taken from reference TRBV2 and TRBJ2-2, is EPEVTQTPSHQVTQMGQEVILRCVPISNHLYFYWYRQILGQKVEFLVSFYNNEISEKSEIFDDQFSVERPDGSNFTLKIRSTKLEDSAMYFCASTGDRVVRELFFGEGSRLTVL.

At least ten counts were recorded for this clonotype. The rearrangement links TRBV6-5 to TRBJ2-7; D is tentatively TRBD1 or TRBD2 (5 bases each). The germline V gene encodes CDR1 MNHEY and CDR2 SVGAGI. CDR3 length equals 16 residues. The V gene lost 0 bases and the J gene lost 0 bases, with 12 bases spanning the gap. The CDR3 region has the DNA TGTGCCAGCAGTTACTCCGGGACGGTAAGCTCCTACGAGCAGTACTTC. Its translation: CASSYSGTVSSYEQYF.

Concerning this clonotype: A single base separates this from a much larger clone, so it may be a read error. V usage is TRBV7-8 and J usage is TRBJ1-2; 8 nucleotides match TRBD1. The CDR3 is made up of 14 amino acids. Trimming at V came to 1 base and at J to 8 bases, leaving 6 bases not matched to a gene. Looked up from germline, CDR1 is SGHVS and CDR2 is FQNEAQ. The CDR3 protein is CASSLVAGGKGYTF. In nucleotides, the CDR3 is TGTGCCAGCAGCTTAGTGGCAGGGGGCAAGGGCTACACCTTC.

The chain uses TRBV7-2 and TRBJ2-5, with unresolved D. Trimming removed 2 bases at V and 4 bases at J, with 14 bases between. Germline loops: CDR1 SGHTA, CDR2 FQGNSA. CDR3 length: 15 amino acids. The CDR3 DNA reads TGTGCCAGCAGCTTACAGGTTAGGCGCGGAGAGACCCAGTACTTC. Translating gives CASSLQVRRGETQYF.

This clonotype was found once. J is TRBJ1-3 and V is TRBV27, with D perhaps matching TRBD1 (6 bases). Germline CDR1 is MNHEY and CDR2 is SMNVEV (reference sequence). This CDR3 region has 14 residues. Trimming took 9 bases from V and 4 from J, leaving 16 bases between them. CDR3 DNA: TGTGCCAGTTTACGGGGGGCCACGGGAAACACCATATATTTT. Its protein is CASLRGATGNTIYF.

This clonotype was observed at least ten times. This rearrangement joins TRBV5-6 to TRBJ1-2, with a possible D match to TRBD1 (6 bases). The CDR3 spans 13 residues. Germline CDR1 is SGHDT and CDR2 is YYEEEE. The V and J ends lost 1 base and 4 bases respectively, with 8 bases between them. In nucleotides, the CDR3 is TGTGCCAGCAGCTTGTCAGGGGCCTATGGCTACACCTTC. This encodes CASSLSGAYGYTF.

The chain couples TRBV5-6 to TRBJ2-1; 10 nucleotides match TRBD2. Germline loops: CDR1 SGHDT, CDR2 YYEEEE. V trimming: 2 bases; J trimming: 8 bases; junction bases outside the gene matches: 7. CDR3 length: 15 residues. The CDR3 is CASSFMTSGSHEQFF. CDR3 DNA sequence: TGTGCCAGCAGCTTTATGACTAGCGGGTCCCATGAGCAGTTCTTC.

Remarks on this clonotype: Its ends do not fully match the called genes, so a read error is possible. The chain has TRBV5-1 and TRBJ2-4; maybe TRBD2 (5 bases). There are 18 residues in the CDR3. Germline V lookup: CDR1 SGHRS, CDR2 YFSETQ. CDR3 bases: TGCGCCAGCAGCCCTGGAGGCACCCTATCAGAGTCCAAATACATTCAGTACTTC. Amino acid sequence: CASSPGGTLSESKYIQYF.

There are many counts of this clonotype. The genes are TRBV9 and TRBJ2-7; possibly TRBD1 or TRBD2 for D (5 bases each). Trimming took 4 bases from V and 2 from J, leaving 16 bases between them. The CDR3 spans 15 residues. CDR1 is SGDLS, CDR2 YYNGEE, per germline. Here the CDR3 DNA reads TGTGCCAGCAGCAGGACCGTAGAGGGGACCTACGAGCAGTACTTC. Amino acid sequence: CASSRTVEGTYEQYF.

This clonotype was found many times. V usage is TRBV27 and J usage is TRBJ1-3; D not certain. The CDR3 is 15 residues long. Trimming removed 5 bases at V and 6 bases at J, with 17 bases between. Germline V gives CDR1 MNHEY, CDR2 SMNVEV (reference sequence). CDR3 region: CASSPGWQKQNTIYF. In DNA, the CDR3 is TGTGCCAGCAGTCCCGGTTGGCAAAAGCAAAACACCATATATTTT.

This clonotype appeared many times. This chain links TRBV20-1 with TRBJ2-5; the match to TRBD2 covers 15 bases. J gave up 1 base and V 3 bases, and 6 bases lay outside the gene matches. Germline loops: CDR1 DFQATT, CDR2 SNEGSKA (reference sequence). This CDR3 is built from 17 residues. The CDR3 spells CSASGGLAGGIQETQYF. The CDR3 DNA follows: TGCAGTGCTAGTGGGGGACTAGCGGGGGGCATCCAAGAGACCCAGTACTTC.

This clonotype showed up many times. V gene TRBV5-1 combines with J gene TRBJ1-2; D is unclear. V was clipped by 0 bases and J by 2 bases, with 8 bases between them. From germline, CDR1 is SGHRS and CDR2 YFSETQ. The CDR3 has 14 residues. The CDR3 nucleotides read TGCGCCAGCAGCTTGGACCCCCAGAACTATGGCTACACCTTC. Amino acids: CASSLDPQNYGYTF.

This clonotype was seen ten or more times. The chain links TRBV13 to TRBJ2-1, with 9 bases aligning to TRBD1. The CDR3 spans 14 residues. Losses at the gene ends were 5 bases for V and 7 bases for J; bases not matched to a gene: 6. Germline V gives CDR1 PRHDT, CDR2 FYEKMQ (reference sequence). CDR3 nucleotide sequence: TGTGCCAGCAGCGTACAGGGGGCGCGTAATGAGCAGTTCTTC. Encoded protein: CASSVQGARNEQFF.

This clonotype has ten or more counts. The chain has TRBV5-1 and TRBJ2-3, with D perhaps TRBD2 (5 bases). The CDR3 totals 13 residues. Germline V lookup: CDR1 SGHRS, CDR2 YFSETQ. Trimming removed 4 bases at V and 4 bases at J, with 10 bases between. The CDR3 DNA reads TGCGCCAGCAGCCCGGACTCTTCAGATACGCAGTATTTT. It codes for CASSPDSSDTQYF. The whole variable domain, filled in from reference TRBV5-1 and TRBJ2-3, reads KAGVTQTPRYLIKTRGQQVTLSCSPISGHRSVSWYQQTPGQGLQFLFEYFSETQRNKGNFPGRFSGRQFSNSRSEMNVSTLELGDSALYLCASSPDSSDTQYFGPGTRLTVL.

The V gene is TRBV20-1, the J gene TRBJ2-7, with D possibly being TRBD1 or TRBD2 (7 bases each). The CDR3 loop spans 14 amino acids. CDR1 is DFQATT and CDR2 is SNEGSKA in the germline V gene (reference sequence). Trimming shortened V by 3 bases and J by 3 bases, and 15 bases separated the two germline ends. The CDR3 coding sequence is TGCAGTGCTAGTCAGGGGGGGACAAACTACGAGCAGTACTTC. Translating gives CSASQGGTNYEQYF.

The V gene is TRBV21-1, the J gene TRBJ1-1. TRBV21-1 has pseudogene status. The CDR3 sequence is 14 residues long. The CDR3, as DNA: TGTGCCAGCAGCATGTATCACCTCAACACTGAAGCTTTCTTT. It is translated as CASSMYHLNTEAFF.

This clonotype was recorded many times. CDR3 loop: CASSEGGEKLFF. CDR3 DNA sequence: TGCGCCAGCAGTGAAGGGGGTGAAAAACTGTTTTTT. This chain uses TRBV10-2 with TRBJ1-4; D is possibly TRBD1 (6 bases). CDR1 and CDR2 (germline): WSHSY, SAAADI. The CDR3 has 12 amino acids. Between the trimmed V and J ends, which lost 3 bases and 7 bases, there was a span of 6 bases.

This clonotype appeared many times. The chain has TRBV20-1 and TRBJ2-3; D not certain. Trimming left V 1 base short and J 0 bases short, with 5 bases between. The CDR3 is 13 amino acids. CDR1 is DFQATT, CDR2 SNEGSKA, per germline (reference sequence). The CDR3 DNA sequence: TGCAGTGCTAGAGGGCCCAGCACAGATACGCAGTATTTT. Translation gives CSARGPSTDTQYF.

This clonotype was seen at least ten times. The chain carries TRBV5-1 and TRBJ2-5, with 15 bases fitting TRBD2. CDR1 is SGHRS and CDR2 is YFSETQ in the germline V gene. The CDR3 contains 15 residues. J gave up 8 bases and V 4 bases, and 6 bases lay outside the gene matches. The CDR3 DNA is TGCGCCAGCAGCATTGGACTAGCGGGGGGGCTTACCCAGTACTTC. Its protein is CASSIGLAGGLTQYF.

This clonotype appeared a single time. An end of the junction does not agree with germline; a read error may underlie this. J is TRBJ1-6 and V is TRBV5-6; D possibly corresponds to TRBD1 (5 bases). This CDR3 is 15 amino acids long. CDR1 is SGHDT and CDR2 is YYEEEE in the germline V gene. DNA for the CDR3: TGTGCCAGCAGCCTACCCCAGGGTGTCGGTACACCCCTACACTTT. This translates into CASSLPQGVGTPLHF.

This clonotype was seen many times. V is TRBV9 and J is TRBJ1-1; D is uncertain. Trimming took off 0 bases at V and 4 bases at J, with 10 bases between the two ends. The CDR3 totals 14 residues. Germline V gives CDR1 SGDLS, CDR2 YYNGEE. The CDR3 DNA reads TGTGCCAGCAGCGTAGAGGAGGGAGGCACTGAAGCTTTCTTT. This translates into CASSVEEGGTEAFF.

This clonotype was detected ten times or more. The rearrangement uses TRBV2 and TRBJ2-7; D may be TRBD2 (6 bases). V was clipped by 7 bases and J by 6 bases, with 13 bases between them. The CDR3 contains 12 residues. Germline-derived CDR1 and CDR2 are SNHLY and FYNNEI. The CDR3 DNA is TGTGCCAGCAAAAACCTAGCGTCCGAGCAGTACTTC. Translating gives CASKNLASEQYF. Filled out from reference TRBV2 and TRBJ2-7, the complete variable domain reads EPEVTQTPSHQVTQMGQEVILRCVPISNHLYFYWYRQILGQKVEFLVSFYNNEISEKSEIFDDQFSVERPDGSNFTLKIRSTKLEDSAMYFCASKNLASEQYFGPGTRLTVT.

This clonotype was seen many times. This chain links TRBV28 with TRBJ1-5; D perhaps matches TRBD1 (5 bases). The CDR3 covers 15 residues. The germline V gene has CDR1 MDHEN and CDR2 SYDVKM. The V gene lost 6 bases and the J gene lost 4 bases, with 16 bases spanning the gap. The CDR3 sequence is CASSPAFRVNQPQHF. CDR3 coding DNA: TGTGCCAGCAGCCCTGCGTTCAGGGTGAATCAGCCCCAGCATTTT.

This clonotype showed up many times. The chain uses TRBV5-6 and TRBJ1-6, with 7 bases identical to TRBD1. This CDR3 is built from 18 residues. The trim removed 4 bases at V and 2 bases at J, leaving 12 bases unmatched. CDR1 is SGHDT, CDR2 YYEEEE, per germline. CDR3 nucleotide sequence: TGTGCCAGCAGCGGTGACAGCCCAACAGGGGCCTATAATTCACCCCTCCACTTT. Translating gives CASSGDSPTGAYNSPLHF.

This clonotype was seen repeatedly, ten times or more. An end of the junction does not agree with germline; a read error may underlie this. The chain joins TRBV6-1 to TRBJ1-2; weak D call: TRBD1 (5 bases). This CDR3 is built from 11 residues. The germline CDR1 and CDR2 sequences are MNHNS and SASEGT. The CDR3 loop is CASSEVPGGGF. The CDR3 nucleotides read TGTGCCAGCAGTGAAGTCCCCGGGGGGGGATTC.

This clonotype was counted at least ten times. This chain connects TRBV2 to TRBJ2-1; tentative D call: TRBD2 (5 bases). Trimming removed 3 bases from V and 4 bases from J, with 13 bases in between. CDR1 and CDR2 (germline): SNHLY, FYNNEI. The CDR3 contains 15 residues. The CDR3 sequence: CASSEVLAEYNEQFF. The CDR3 nucleotides are TGTGCCAGCAGTGAGGTTCTAGCAGAGTACAATGAGCAGTTCTTC.

This clonotype was observed at least ten times. The chain joins TRBV20-1 to TRBJ1-1; possible D gene TRBD1, 5 bases. The germline gives CDR1 DFQATT, CDR2 SNEGSKA (reference sequence). The CDR3 is made up of 14 amino acids. The V and J ends lost 3 bases and 1 base respectively, with 12 bases between them. The CDR3 nucleotides read TGCAGTGCTAGGATGGCAGGGAAGAACACTGAAGCTTTCTTT. Its protein is CSARMAGKNTEAFF.

About this clonotype: This could be a read error, since a much larger clone is one nucleotide away. The chain couples TRBV20-1 to TRBJ2-5; possibly TRBD1 or TRBD2 for D (6 bases each). The CDR3 has 15 residues. The germline V gene encodes CDR1 DFQATT and CDR2 SNEGSKA (reference sequence). CDR3 protein: CSARESGTPKDTQYF. DNA for the CDR3: TGCAGTGCTCGGGAGTCCGGGACACCTAAAGATACCCAGTACTTC.